This T cell receptor beta chain comes out of a study of identical twins. CDR1 is SGHTA and CDR2 is FQGNSA in the germline V gene. V shed 3 bases and J 7 bases; nucleotides not matched to a gene: 0. The CDR3 totals 14 residues. Each CDR3 protein is one row after TCRdb ran MiXCR on the 5' RACE reads. Of 1,800,000 or so distinct CDR3 sequences in the sample, 25% to 35% were seen once. Only a few counts were recorded for this clonotype. Healthy Caucasians made up all donors. Sequencing was done on a sample of cord blood. This chain joins TRBV7-2 and TRBJ1-6, with 10 bases lining up with TRBD1. This receptor was obtained from a newborn girl in good health. Written as DNA, the CDR3 is TGTACCAGCAGCTTGGGACAGGGGAATTCACCCCTCCACTTT. As protein: CTSSLGQGNSPLHF.